The rows below give T cell receptor beta chains drawn from one sample of a study of cytomegalovirus exposure and HLA in healthy donors. Here immunoSEQ multiplex PCR was the method, and the copy in TCRdb shows in-frame clones only, minus some. This sample's table has some 130,000 clones. The sequencing input was PBMCs. Receptors were obtained from a woman in her fifties or sixties in good health and CMV-seronegative. The CDR3 runs from the conserved cysteine through the conserved F or W. D genes are given only for firm matches.

J gene | V gene | D gene | CDR3 protein | CDR3 DNA
TRBJ1-3 | TRBV9 | TRBD1 | CASSGMTGSSGNTIYF | TGTGCCAGCAGCGGAATGACAGGGAGCTCTGGAAACACCATATATTTT
TRBJ2-1 | TRBV5-1 | - | CASSPLSNNEQFF | TGCGCCAGCAGCCCATTGTCAAACAATGAGCAGTTCTTC
TRBJ2-7 | TRBV5-1 | - | CASSLEGGRRGYEQYF | TGCGCCAGCAGCTTGGAAGGAGGCAGGAGAGGCTACGAGCAGTACTTC
TRBJ2-5 | TRBV27 | TRBD1 | CASSRYGQGGETQYF | TGTGCCAGCAGCCGATACGGACAGGGAGGAGAGACCCAGTACTTC
TRBJ2-2 | TRBV28 | - | CASSYRLGIAGELFF | TGTGCCAGCAGTTACCGACTAGGTATAGCCGGGGAGCTGTTTTTT
TRBJ2-3 | TRBV18 | - | CASSPPSRSTDTQYF | TGTGCCAGCTCACCCCCTAGCCGAAGCACAGATACGCAGTATTTT
TRBJ1-5 | TRBV6-6 | - | CASSYKTTSRNQPQHF | TGTGCCAGCAGTTACAAAACAACCTCCCGCAATCAGCCCCAGCATTTT
TRBJ1-5 | TRBV25-1 | - | CASSDQGRQPQHF | TGTGCCAGCAGTGATCAGGGGAGACAGCCCCAGCATTTT
TRBJ1-1 | TRBV28 | TRBD1 | CASSFRGLGTEAFF | TGTGCCAGCAGTTTTAGGGGGCTGGGTACTGAAGCTTTCTTT
TRBJ2-7 | TRBV19 | - | CASSIQDTYEQYF | TGTGCCAGTAGTATACAGGATACCTACGAGCAGTACTTC